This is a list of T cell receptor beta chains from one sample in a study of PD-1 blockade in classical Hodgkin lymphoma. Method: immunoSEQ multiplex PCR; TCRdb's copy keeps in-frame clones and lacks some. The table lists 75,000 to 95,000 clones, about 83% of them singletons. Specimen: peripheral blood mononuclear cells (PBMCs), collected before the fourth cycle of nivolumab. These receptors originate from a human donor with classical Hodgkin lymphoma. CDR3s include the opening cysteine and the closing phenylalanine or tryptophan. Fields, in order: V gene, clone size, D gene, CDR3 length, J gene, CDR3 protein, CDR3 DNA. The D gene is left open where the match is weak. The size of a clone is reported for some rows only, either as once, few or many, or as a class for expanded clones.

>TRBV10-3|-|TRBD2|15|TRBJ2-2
CAIRKNSGSAGELFF
TGTGCCATCAGGAAAAACAGCGGGAGCGCCGGGGAGCTGTTTTTT
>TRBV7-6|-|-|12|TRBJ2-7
CASSSGGREQYF
TGTGCCAGCAGCTCAGGTGGTAGGGAGCAGTACTTC
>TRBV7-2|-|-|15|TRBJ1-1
CASSLEVGTNTEAFF
TGTGCCAGCAGCTTAGAGGTGGGAACGAACACTGAAGCTTTCTTT
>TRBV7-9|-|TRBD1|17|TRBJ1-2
CASSLAGTGDNAYGYTF
TGTGCCAGCAGCTTGGCCGGGACAGGGGATAACGCCTATGGCTACACCTTC
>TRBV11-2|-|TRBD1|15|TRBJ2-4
CASSYYNRGRNIQYF
TGTGCCAGCAGCTACTACAACAGGGGAAGAAACATTCAGTACTTC
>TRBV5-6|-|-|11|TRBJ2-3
CASSLADTQYF
TGTGCCAGCAGCTTGGCAGATACGCAGTATTTT
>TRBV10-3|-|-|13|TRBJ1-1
CAIRVTVNTEAFF
TGTGCCATCAGAGTGACAGTCAACACTGAAGCTTTCTTT
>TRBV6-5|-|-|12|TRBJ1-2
CASRGLGDGYTF
TGTGCCAGCAGAGGGTTGGGGGATGGCTACACCTTC
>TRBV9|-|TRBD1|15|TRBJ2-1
CASSARQGGYNEQFF
TGTGCCAGCAGCGCTCGACAGGGTGGTTACAATGAGCAGTTCTTC
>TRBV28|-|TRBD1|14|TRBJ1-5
CASRDRGPGWPQHF
TGTGCCAGCCGAGACAGGGGGCCCGGATGGCCCCAGCATTTT
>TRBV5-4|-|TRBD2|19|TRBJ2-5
CASSPSIRTSGMPQETQYF
TGTGCCAGCAGCCCTAGCATAAGGACTAGCGGGATGCCCCAAGAGACCCAGTACTTC
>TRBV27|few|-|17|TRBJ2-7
CASSPLSVSDSLYEQYF
TGTGCCAGCAGTCCCCTATCGGTGTCGGACAGCCTATACGAGCAGTACTTC
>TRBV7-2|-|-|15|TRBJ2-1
CASSLGPSDYNEQFF
TGTGCCAGCAGCTTAGGGCCTAGCGACTACAATGAGCAGTTCTTC
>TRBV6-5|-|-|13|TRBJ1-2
CASSSQDNYGYTF
TGTGCCAGCAGTAGTCAGGATAACTATGGCTACACCTTC
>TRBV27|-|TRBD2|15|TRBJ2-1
CASSPTSGRSNEQFF
TGTGCCAGCAGTCCCACTAGCGGGAGGTCCAATGAGCAGTTCTTC
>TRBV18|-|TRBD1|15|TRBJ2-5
CASSPSDRGSETQYF
TGTGCCAGCTCACCATCGGACAGGGGCTCAGAGACCCAGTACTTC
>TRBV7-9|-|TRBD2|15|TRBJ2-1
CASDGTSGTYYEQFF
TGTGCCAGCGATGGGACTAGCGGAACTTACTATGAGCAGTTCTTC
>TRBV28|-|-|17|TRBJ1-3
CASSPRAPGSSGNTIYF
TGTGCCAGCAGTCCGCGGGCCCCAGGGTCGTCTGGAAACACCATATATTTT
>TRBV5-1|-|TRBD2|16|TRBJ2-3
CASSLAAGLSTDTQYF
TGCGCCAGCAGCTTGGCAGCGGGGCTTAGCACAGATACGCAGTATTTT
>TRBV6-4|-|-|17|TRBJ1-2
CASSDSVGPSPNYGYTF
TGTGCCAGCAGTGACTCGGTCGGCCCCTCTCCTAACTATGGCTACACCTTC
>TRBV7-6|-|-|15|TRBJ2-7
CASSLELAGSYEQYF
TGTGCCAGCAGCTTAGAACTAGCCGGGTCCTACGAGCAGTACTTC
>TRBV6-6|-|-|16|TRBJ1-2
CASSYSGGARDYGYTF
TGTGCCAGCAGTTACTCGGGGGGGGCGCGGGACTATGGCTACACCTTC
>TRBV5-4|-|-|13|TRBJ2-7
CASSLSETYEQYF
TGTGCCAGCAGCTTGTCAGAAACCTACGAGCAGTACTTC
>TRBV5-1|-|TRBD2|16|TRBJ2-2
CASSLVLAGGTGELFF
TGCGCCAGCAGCTTGGTCCTAGCGGGAGGCACCGGGGAGCTGTTTTTT
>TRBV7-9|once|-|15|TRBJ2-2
CASTIRGLSGGELFF
TGTGCCAGCACCATTAGGGGTCTAAGCGGCGGGGAGCTGTTTTTT
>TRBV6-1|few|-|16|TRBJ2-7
CASSEGAGFWSYEQYF
TGTGCCAGCAGTGAAGGGGCGGGGTTTTGGTCCTACGAGCAGTACTTC
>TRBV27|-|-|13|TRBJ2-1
CASSLGLNNEQFF
TGTGCCAGCAGCCTAGGACTAAACAATGAGCAGTTCTTC
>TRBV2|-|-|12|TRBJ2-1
CASSLSGNEQFF
TGTGCCAGCAGTCTAAGCGGCAATGAGCAGTTCTTC
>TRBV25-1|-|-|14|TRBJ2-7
CASSDRQGRYEQYF
TGTGCCAGCAGTGATCGTCAGGGTAGGTACGAGCAGTACTTC
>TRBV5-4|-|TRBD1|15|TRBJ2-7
CASSDRDGRSYEQYF
TGTGCCAGCAGCGACAGGGACGGTAGGTCCTACGAGCAGTACTTC
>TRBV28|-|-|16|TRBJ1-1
CASSPAGGLGNTEAFF
TGTGCCAGCAGTCCCGCGGGGGGGCTGGGGAACACTGAAGCTTTCTTT
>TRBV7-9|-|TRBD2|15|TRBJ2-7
CASSLWTSGSYEQYF
TGTGCCAGCAGCTTGTGGACTAGCGGCTCCTACGAGCAGTACTTC
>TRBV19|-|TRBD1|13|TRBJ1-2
CASRGQGDGGYTF
TGTGCCAGTAGGGGACAGGGGGATGGCGGCTACACCTTC
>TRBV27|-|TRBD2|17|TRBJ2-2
CASSLLAGAVGTGELFF
TGTGCCAGCAGTTTACTAGCGGGAGCGGTGGGGACCGGGGAGCTGTTTTTT
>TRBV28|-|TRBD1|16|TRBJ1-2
CASALNHPGQGGGYTF
TGTGCCAGTGCCCTCAACCACCCGGGACAGGGAGGTGGCTACACCTTC
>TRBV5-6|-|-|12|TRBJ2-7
CASSLEKYEQYF
TGTGCCAGCAGCTTGGAAAAGTACGAGCAGTACTTC
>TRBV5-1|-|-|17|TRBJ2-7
CASSLDSMAGQPYEQYF
TGCGCCAGCAGCTTGGACAGTATGGCGGGCCAGCCCTACGAGCAGTACTTC
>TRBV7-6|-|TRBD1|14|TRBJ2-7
CASSYGTGLTEQYF
TGTGCCAGCAGCTATGGGACAGGGTTGACCGAGCAGTACTTC
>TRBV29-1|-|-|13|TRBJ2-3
CSVGRAGTDTQYF
TGCAGCGTTGGGAGGGCCGGCACAGATACGCAGTATTTT
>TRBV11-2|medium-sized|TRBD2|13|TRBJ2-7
CASSAPGGREQYF
TGTGCCAGCAGCGCACCGGGGGGGAGAGAGCAGTACTTC